The clone carrying this TCR beta chain was counted only a few times. Its antigen is unidentified. The CDR3 totals 15 residues. Germline V gene sequence: CDR1 MDHEN, CDR2 SYDVKM. Deletions cut 6 bases from V and 0 bases from J, with 9 bases between. MiXCR, run by TCRdb on the 5' RACE reads, gives a single entry per CDR3 protein. The sample shows about 390,000 distinct CDR3 sequences, approximately 20% of them seen only once. This sample is part of a study of CD8 T cells in ankylosing spondylitis. Study-wide results and caveats: Earlier reports found some motif variants in synovial fluid and blood in reactive arthritis. As reported, disease-linked clones showed significant enrichment in matched ankylosing spondylitis synovial fluid. The study identified a TCR beta motif of under ten highly homologous variants that appeared characteristic of ankylosing spondylitis blood.

Sequenced input: blood, either unsorted or a sorted T cell fraction (not recorded which). The chain recombines TRBV28 with TRBJ2-6, with D possibly called TRBD1 or TRBD2 (5 bases each). This clonotype was sampled from a male donor with ankylosing spondylitis. The CDR3 here is CASSWDRSGANVLTF. The CDR3 bases are TGTGCCAGCAGCTGGGACCGCTCTGGGGCCAACGTCCTGACTTTC.